Listed below are T cell receptor beta chains from one sample, sequenced in a study of cytomegalovirus exposure and HLA in healthy donors. The data were produced by immunoSEQ multiplex PCR, yet TCRdb's version contains in-frame clones alone and is incomplete. The sample holds around 120,000 clones; approximately 70% are singletons and the top ten take around 4%. The specimen sequenced was PBMCs. The receptors shown here come from a man under 40 in good health and CMV-seropositive. Each CDR3 is given with its conserved first and last residue. A D gene is named only where the DNA matches it firmly. The size of a clone is reported for some rows only, either as once, few or many, or as a class for expanded clones.

NA	TRBD1	TRBV5-4	TRBJ2-1	CASSFTGTGGMNEQFF	TGTGCCAGCAGCTTCACCGGGACAGGGGGCATGAATGAGCAGTTCTTC
NA	TRBD2	TRBV7-9	TRBJ2-2	CASSRASGVTGELFF	TGTGCCAGCAGCAGGGCTAGCGGGGTCACCGGGGAGCTGTTTTTT
NA	NA	TRBV5-1	TRBJ2-4	CASSLEWAAKNIQYF	TGCGCCAGCAGCTTGGAGTGGGCAGCCAAAAACATTCAGTACTTC
few	NA	TRBV30	TRBJ2-3	CAWSWGPSTDTQYF	TGTGCCTGGAGTTGGGGCCCCAGCACAGATACGCAGTATTTT
once	NA	TRBV6-1	TRBJ1-5	CASSERRANQPQHF	TGTGCCAGCAGTGAAAGGAGGGCCAATCAGCCCCAGCATTTT
NA	TRBD1	TRBV10-3	TRBJ2-1	CAISGRTGPYNEQFF	TGTGCCATCAGTGGAAGGACAGGCCCTTACAATGAGCAGTTCTTC
NA	NA	TRBV5-1	TRBJ2-2	CASSYREPNTGELFF	TGCGCCAGCAGCTACAGGGAGCCAAACACCGGGGAGCTGTTTTTT
NA	NA	TRBV10-2	TRBJ2-7	CASSEGLATYEQYF	TGCGCCAGCAGTGAGGGGTTAGCGACCTACGAGCAGTACTTC
NA	NA	TRBV4-2	TRBJ1-1	CASSQGDSNTEAFF	TGTGCCAGCAGCCAAGGTGACAGTAACACTGAAGCTTTCTTT
NA	NA	TRBV7-9	TRBJ2-5	CASSALGGEQETQYF	TGTGCCAGCAGCGCCCTGGGCGGGGAGCAAGAGACCCAGTACTTC
NA	NA	TRBV7-8	TRBJ1-2	CASSLAGGESRGYTF	TGTGCCAGCAGCTTAGCGGGGGGGGAAAGTCGTGGCTACACCTTC
NA	NA	TRBV27	TRBJ1-1	CASTSPGTLTEAFF	TGTGCCAGCACAAGCCCCGGGACACTCACTGAAGCTTTCTTT
NA	TRBD2	TRBV7-9	TRBJ2-1	CASSRDGGNEQFF	TGTGCCAGCAGCCGGGACGGGGGGAATGAGCAGTTCTTC
NA	NA	TRBV7-9	TRBJ2-1	CSSSLAEQSSYNEQFF	TGTTCCAGCAGCTTAGCTGAACAGTCCTCATACAATGAGCAGTTCTTC
few	TRBD1	TRBV11-3	TRBJ2-1	CASSLAGTDNEQFF	TGTGCCAGCAGCTTAGCCGGGACAGACAATGAGCAGTTCTTC
NA	TRBD1	TRBV5-1	TRBJ2-7	CASSSDRGGLYEQYF	TGCGCCAGCAGCTCGGACAGGGGAGGTTTGTACGAGCAGTACTTC
NA	TRBD2	TRBV5-1	TRBJ2-1	CASSLGPVAGGHNEQFF	TGCGCCAGCAGCTTGGGCCCAGTAGCGGGGGGACACAATGAGCAGTTCTTC
NA	TRBD1	TRBV9	TRBJ1-1	CASTGQGNTEAFF	TGTGCCAGCACCGGACAGGGGAACACTGAAGCTTTCTTT
NA	TRBD1	TRBV5-6	TRBJ2-5	CASSLPGQGRETQYF	TGTGCCAGCAGCCTGCCCGGACAGGGGAGGGAGACCCAGTACTTC
NA	TRBD2	TRBV18	TRBJ2-7	CASSLAGGPYEQYF	TGTGCCAGCTCACTAGCGGGGGGTCCCTACGAGCAGTACTTC
NA	NA	TRBV7-3	TRBJ1-2	CASSLYAGARDSYTF	TGTGCCAGCAGCTTATACGCGGGGGCGCGAGATAGCTACACCTTC
NA	TRBD2	TRBV29-1	TRBJ2-7	CSVVGLASNEQYF	TGCAGCGTTGTTGGACTAGCGAGCAACGAGCAGTACTTC
NA	NA	TRBV27	TRBJ2-1	CASSLRYPGSYNEQFF	TGTGCCAGCAGTTTAAGGTACCCAGGCTCCTACAATGAGCAGTTCTTC
NA	NA	TRBV5-1	TRBJ2-3	CASSLAGGPTDTQYF	TGCGCCAGCAGCTTGGCTGGGGGCCCCACAGATACGCAGTATTTT
NA	NA	TRBV6-5	TRBJ2-3	CASSLDYYTDTQYF	TGTGCCAGCAGCTTGGACTACTACACAGATACGCAGTATTTT
few	NA	TRBV2	TRBJ1-5	CASSEHSNQPQHF	TGTGCCAGCAGTGAACATAGCAATCAGCCCCAGCATTTT
NA	NA	TRBV6-1	TRBJ1-1	CASSGQRGLDTEAFF	TGTGCCAGCAGTGGTCAGCGGGGATTAGACACTGAAGCTTTCTTT
NA	NA	TRBV6-5	TRBJ1-3	CASSYQGSGNTIYF	TGTGCCAGCAGTTACCAGGGTTCTGGAAACACCATATATTTT
NA	NA	TRBV5-6	TRBJ2-3	CASSFGRGGSADTQYF	TGTGCCAGCAGCTTCGGGCGGGGAGGTAGTGCAGATACGCAGTATTTT
NA	NA	TRBV19	TRBJ2-7	CASSKPGQGSYEQYF	TGTGCCAGTAGTAAACCGGGACAAGGATCCTACGAGCAGTACTTC
NA	TRBD1	TRBV19	TRBJ2-7	CASSMPGGAYEQYF	TGTGCCAGTAGTATGCCAGGGGGCGCGTACGAGCAGTACTTC
NA	NA	TRBV13	TRBJ2-6	CASSLVANSGANVLTF	TGTGCCAGCAGCTTAGTAGCGAACTCTGGGGCCAACGTCCTGACTTTC
NA	TRBD1	TRBV6-1	TRBJ1-2	CASSFVQGAGYGYTF	TGTGCCAGCAGTTTCGTACAGGGGGCAGGCTATGGCTACACCTTC
NA	NA	TRBV7-6	TRBJ2-5	CASSLSYQETQYF	TGTGCCAGCAGCTTAAGCTACCAAGAGACCCAGTACTTC
NA	TRBD1	TRBV5-4	TRBJ2-6	CASRAGTALSGANVLTF	TGTGCCAGCAGGGCCGGGACAGCGCTCTCTGGGGCCAACGTCCTGACTTTC
NA	TRBD1	TRBV2	TRBJ1-1	CASSPGAQGAAANTEAFF	TGTGCCAGCAGCCCCGGGGCGCAGGGGGCGGCGGCGAACACTGAAGCTTTCTTT
NA	TRBD1	TRBV6-6	TRBJ2-5	CASAEQRQGHGETQYF	TGTGCCAGCGCGGAACAAAGACAGGGCCACGGGGAGACCCAGTACTTC
few	NA	TRBV6-1	TRBJ2-4	CASSAFLENSAKNIQYF	TGTGCCAGCAGTGCGTTTTTGGAGAACTCAGCCAAAAACATTCAGTACTTC
NA	NA	TRBV19	TRBJ1-1	CALRGGPLGEAFF	TGTGCCCTTCGGGGGGGGCCGTTGGGTGAAGCTTTCTTT
few	TRBD1	TRBV19	TRBJ1-1	CASSINPGQGRTEAFF	TGTGCCAGTAGTATAAATCCGGGACAGGGTAGGACTGAAGCTTTCTTT
few	NA	TRBV19	TRBJ1-1	CASNFIGTEAFF	TGTGCCAGTAATTTCATCGGCACTGAAGCTTTCTTT
NA	NA	TRBV9	TRBJ1-3	CASSNRQDLSGNTIYF	TGTGCCAGCAGTAACCGACAGGACCTCTCTGGAAACACCATATATTTT
few	NA	TRBV6-5	TRBJ2-7	CASSQRGPYEQYF	TGTGCCAGCAGCCAAAGGGGCCCCTACGAGCAGTACTTC
NA	TRBD1	TRBV2	TRBJ2-7	CASSRGQGYEQYF	TGTGCCAGCAGTAGGGGACAGGGCTACGAGCAGTACTTC
NA	TRBD1	TRBV7-2	TRBJ1-2	CASSFRDSTTGYTF	TGTGCCAGCAGCTTCCGGGACAGCACGACTGGCTACACCTTC
NA	TRBD1	TRBV5-1	TRBJ2-7	CASGQGLDEQYF	TGCGCCAGCGGACAGGGGTTGGACGAGCAGTACTTC
once	TRBD1	TRBV5-4	TRBJ1-2	CASSLGTGTYHTF	TGTGCCAGCAGCCTAGGGACAGGGACATACCACACCTTC
NA	NA	TRBV5-4	TRBJ1-2	CASSLVGEGDGYGYTF	TGTGCCAGCAGCTTGGTAGGGGAGGGGGACGGCTATGGCTACACCTTC
NA	TRBD1	TRBV27	TRBJ2-2	CASSSPRTGVNGLFF	TGTGCCAGCAGTTCTCCAAGGACAGGGGTAAATGGGCTGTTTTTT
NA	NA	TRBV7-3	TRBJ1-1	CASSPQLGAGGEAFF	TGTGCCAGCAGCCCCCAGCTCGGGGCCGGGGGTGAAGCTTTCTTT
NA	NA	TRBV15	TRBJ2-3	CATSNGIRGDTQYF	TGTGCCACCAGCAACGGGATCCGGGGAGATACGCAGTATTTT
NA	TRBD2	TRBV7-2	TRBJ2-7	CASSLELGGYEQYF	TGTGCCAGCAGCTTGGAGCTCGGGGGGTACGAGCAGTACTTC
NA	NA	TRBV2	TRBJ2-6	CAGRQEYSGANVLTF	TGTGCCGGCCGACAGGAATACTCTGGGGCCAACGTCCTGACTTTC
NA	NA	TRBV6-6	TRBJ1-5	CASSWEGSTNQPQHF	TGTGCCAGCAGTTGGGAGGGTTCAACTAATCAGCCCCAGCATTTT
few	NA	TRBV2	TRBJ2-7	CNNNAAYEQYF	TGCAACAACAATGCCGCCTACGAGCAGTACTTC
NA	NA	TRBV7-2	TRBJ2-7	CASGISSYEQYF	TGTGCCAGCGGCATTTCCTCCTACGAGCAGTACTTC
NA	NA	TRBV11-3	TRBJ1-5	CASSLRKQHSNQPQHF	TGTGCCAGCAGCCTAAGGAAACAGCATAGCAATCAGCCCCAGCATTTT
NA	NA	TRBV2	TRBJ1-2	CASTLGYGYTF	TGTGCCAGCACCCTCGGCTATGGCTACACCTTC